This is a list of T cell receptor beta chains from one sample in a study of cytomegalovirus exposure and HLA in healthy donors. Data came from immunoSEQ multiplex PCR; TCRdb stores just in-frame clones and leaves some out. The sample lists 150,000 to 200,000 clones, 65% to 85% occurring once. The specimen sequenced was PBMCs. The receptors were gathered from a woman in her 30s in good health and CMV-seropositive. Each CDR3 is given with its conserved first and last residue. D genes are given only for firm matches. Size is stated for part of the rows, as once, few or many counts, or as a class when the clone is expanded.

v_call: TRBV7-9; j_call: TRBJ2-2; clone_size: NA; d_call: NA; cdr3_aa: CASSLGSGSNTGELFF; cdr3_nt: TGTGCCAGCAGCTTAGGCTCGGGATCGAACACCGGGGAGCTGTTTTTT
v_call: TRBV5-6; j_call: TRBJ1-2; clone_size: NA; d_call: NA; cdr3_aa: CASSQGYGYTF; cdr3_nt: TGTGCCAGCAGCCAGGGCTATGGCTACACCTTC
v_call: TRBV10-2; j_call: TRBJ1-3; clone_size: NA; d_call: NA; cdr3_aa: CASRPPQFRGIGRENTIYF; cdr3_nt: TGCGCCAGCAGGCCTCCTCAGTTTCGGGGGATAGGCCGGGAAAACACCATATATTTT
v_call: TRBV6-5; j_call: TRBJ1-5; clone_size: NA; d_call: TRBD1; cdr3_aa: CASRDRGNQPQHF; cdr3_nt: TGTGCCAGCCGGGACAGGGGAAATCAGCCCCAGCATTTT
v_call: TRBV4-2; j_call: TRBJ1-3; clone_size: NA; d_call: TRBD1; cdr3_aa: CASSQVGSGGRNTIYF; cdr3_nt: TGTGCCAGCAGCCAAGTGGGGTCAGGGGGCAGAAACACCATATATTTT
v_call: TRBV29-1; j_call: TRBJ1-1; clone_size: NA; d_call: TRBD1; cdr3_aa: CSAAGGAGNTEAFF; cdr3_nt: TGCAGCGCGGCAGGGGGCGCCGGGAACACTGAAGCTTTCTTT
v_call: TRBV4-3; j_call: TRBJ2-5; clone_size: NA; d_call: NA; cdr3_aa: CASSQDTEETQYF; cdr3_nt: TGCGCCAGCAGCCAAGATACAGAAGAGACCCAGTACTTC
v_call: TRBV6-5; j_call: TRBJ1-5; clone_size: NA; d_call: NA; cdr3_aa: CASSPRGGNQPQHF; cdr3_nt: TGTGCCAGCAGCCCCAGGGGAGGCAATCAGCCCCAGCATTTT
v_call: TRBV29-1; j_call: TRBJ2-2; clone_size: NA; d_call: NA; cdr3_aa: CSVTGGTGELFF; cdr3_nt: TGCAGCGTTACCGGGGGTACCGGGGAGCTGTTTTTT
v_call: TRBV13; j_call: TRBJ1-1; clone_size: once; d_call: NA; cdr3_aa: CASTSQPGGTEAFF; cdr3_nt: TGTGCCAGCACTTCCCAACCGGGCGGGACTGAAGCTTTCTTT
v_call: TRBV15; j_call: TRBJ1-5; clone_size: NA; d_call: NA; cdr3_aa: CATSRGGGGTQPQHF; cdr3_nt: TGTGCCACCAGCAGAGGGGGTGGGGGGACTCAGCCCCAGCATTTT
v_call: TRBV5-1; j_call: TRBJ1-1; clone_size: NA; d_call: TRBD1; cdr3_aa: CASSFPGQPGRNTEAFF; cdr3_nt: TGCGCCAGCAGCTTCCCGGGACAGCCGGGTAGGAACACTGAAGCTTTCTTT
v_call: TRBV19; j_call: TRBJ2-1; clone_size: NA; d_call: TRBD1; cdr3_aa: CASSIKTGYNEQFF; cdr3_nt: TGTGCCAGTAGTATAAAGACAGGGTACAATGAGCAGTTCTTC
v_call: TRBV13; j_call: TRBJ2-7; clone_size: NA; d_call: NA; cdr3_aa: CASSSDRSDEQYF; cdr3_nt: TGTGCCAGCAGCTCCGACAGGTCCGACGAGCAGTACTTC
v_call: TRBV11-1; j_call: TRBJ2-5; clone_size: once; d_call: NA; cdr3_aa: CASSFLSAWETQYF; cdr3_nt: TGTGCCAGCAGCTTTCTCTCCGCGTGGGAGACCCAGTACTTC
v_call: TRBV28; j_call: TRBJ2-6; clone_size: NA; d_call: NA; cdr3_aa: CASSLRIAGANVLTF; cdr3_nt: TGTGCCAGCAGCCTTCGTATTGCTGGGGCCAACGTCCTGACTTTC
v_call: TRBV27; j_call: TRBJ2-3; clone_size: NA; d_call: NA; cdr3_aa: CASSPILAKGTDTQYF; cdr3_nt: TGTGCCAGCAGTCCAATACTAGCTAAGGGAACAGATACGCAGTATTTT
v_call: TRBV27; j_call: TRBJ2-1; clone_size: NA; d_call: TRBD2; cdr3_aa: CASSPIGGVVYNEQFF; cdr3_nt: TGTGCCAGCAGTCCCATCGGGGGGGTGGTATACAATGAGCAGTTCTTC
v_call: TRBV13; j_call: TRBJ1-3; clone_size: NA; d_call: NA; cdr3_aa: CASSALTDKQKPSGNTIYF; cdr3_nt: TGTGCCAGCAGCGCCTTGACAGACAAACAAAAACCCTCTGGAAACACCATATATTTT
v_call: TRBV18; j_call: TRBJ1-3; clone_size: NA; d_call: TRBD1; cdr3_aa: CASSLGQGRNTIYF; cdr3_nt: TGTGCCAGCTCCCTAGGACAGGGAAGAAACACCATATATTTT
v_call: TRBV5-5; j_call: TRBJ2-7; clone_size: NA; d_call: TRBD1; cdr3_aa: CASRDGTGHYEQYF; cdr3_nt: TGTGCCAGCAGGGACGGGACAGGACATTACGAGCAGTACTTC
v_call: TRBV14; j_call: TRBJ1-6; clone_size: NA; d_call: TRBD1; cdr3_aa: CASSQGSSRGPSNSPLHF; cdr3_nt: TGTGCCAGCAGCCAAGGGTCTAGCAGGGGGCCTAGCAATTCACCCCTCCACTTT
v_call: TRBV28; j_call: TRBJ2-7; clone_size: few; d_call: TRBD2; cdr3_aa: CASSLAGGEIYEQYF; cdr3_nt: TGTGCCAGCAGTTTAGCGGGAGGTGAAATCTACGAGCAGTACTTC
v_call: TRBV5-1; j_call: TRBJ1-3; clone_size: NA; d_call: NA; cdr3_aa: CASSFGEGLTGNTIYF; cdr3_nt: TGCGCCAGCAGCTTCGGTGAGGGATTGACTGGAAACACCATATATTTT
v_call: TRBV5-1; j_call: TRBJ1-5; clone_size: NA; d_call: TRBD1; cdr3_aa: CASSLGTGVGQPQHF; cdr3_nt: TGCGCCAGCAGCTTGGGGACAGGGGTTGGCCAGCCCCAGCATTTT
v_call: TRBV7-2; j_call: TRBJ1-2; clone_size: NA; d_call: TRBD1; cdr3_aa: CASSYHQGDNYGYTF; cdr3_nt: TGTGCCAGCAGCTATCATCAGGGGGATAATTATGGCTACACCTTC
v_call: TRBV9; j_call: TRBJ1-3; clone_size: NA; d_call: NA; cdr3_aa: CASSVPVLSGNTIYF; cdr3_nt: TGTGCCAGCAGCGTACCAGTCCTCTCTGGAAACACCATATATTTT
v_call: TRBV15; j_call: TRBJ1-2; clone_size: once; d_call: NA; cdr3_aa: CATSRGGGEDYTF; cdr3_nt: TGTGCCACCAGCAGAGGCGGAGGGGAAGACTACACCTTC
v_call: TRBV6-4; j_call: TRBJ2-1; clone_size: NA; d_call: NA; cdr3_aa: CASSDPPGGEQFF; cdr3_nt: TGTGCCAGCAGTGACCCCCCCGGGGGTGAGCAGTTCTTC
v_call: TRBV19; j_call: TRBJ1-1; clone_size: NA; d_call: TRBD1; cdr3_aa: CASSSTGGTEAFF; cdr3_nt: TGTGCCAGTAGTTCTACAGGGGGCACTGAAGCTTTCTTT
v_call: TRBV5-1; j_call: TRBJ1-1; clone_size: NA; d_call: NA; cdr3_aa: CASSKEPGLEAFF; cdr3_nt: TGCGCCAGCAGCAAAGAGCCAGGACTTGAAGCTTTCTTT
v_call: TRBV18; j_call: TRBJ2-5; clone_size: NA; d_call: TRBD1; cdr3_aa: CASSSLDRVETQYF; cdr3_nt: TGTGCCAGCTCATCGCTGGACAGGGTTGAGACCCAGTACTTC
v_call: TRBV11-1; j_call: TRBJ2-7; clone_size: NA; d_call: TRBD2; cdr3_aa: CASSLVAGESEQYF; cdr3_nt: TGTGCCAGCAGCTTAGTCGCGGGAGAGAGTGAGCAGTACTTC
v_call: TRBV7-9; j_call: TRBJ1-4; clone_size: NA; d_call: TRBD1; cdr3_aa: CASSRGTVNEKLFF; cdr3_nt: TGTGCCAGCAGCCGCGGGACAGTAAATGAAAAACTGTTTTTT
v_call: TRBV7-7; j_call: TRBJ2-1; clone_size: NA; d_call: TRBD2; cdr3_aa: CASSQTSGRSGEQFF; cdr3_nt: TGTGCTAGCAGCCAGACTAGCGGGAGGTCCGGGGAGCAGTTCTTC
v_call: TRBV6-1; j_call: TRBJ1-5; clone_size: NA; d_call: NA; cdr3_aa: CASSATLGAYNQPQHF; cdr3_nt: TGTGCCAGCAGTGCTACACTGGGAGCCTACAATCAGCCCCAGCATTTT
v_call: TRBV5-4; j_call: TRBJ2-7; clone_size: NA; d_call: TRBD2; cdr3_aa: CASSGSGSSYEQYF; cdr3_nt: TGTGCCAGCAGCGGTAGCGGGAGCTCCTACGAGCAGTACTTC
v_call: TRBV4-3; j_call: TRBJ1-2; clone_size: NA; d_call: NA; cdr3_aa: CASSRQGGDGYTF; cdr3_nt: TGCGCCAGCAGCCGGCAGGGAGGGGATGGCTACACCTTC
v_call: TRBV7-9; j_call: TRBJ2-3; clone_size: few; d_call: TRBD2; cdr3_aa: CASSLGLAAEGVTQYF; cdr3_nt: TGTGCCAGCAGCTTGGGACTAGCGGCCGAGGGGGTTACGCAGTATTTT
v_call: TRBV2; j_call: TRBJ1-5; clone_size: NA; d_call: NA; cdr3_aa: CASSEQSGSNQPQHF; cdr3_nt: TGTGCCAGCAGTGAACAGTCAGGGAGCAATCAGCCCCAGCATTTT
v_call: TRBV25-1; j_call: TRBJ1-1; clone_size: NA; d_call: NA; cdr3_aa: CASSTHRENTEAFF; cdr3_nt: TGTGCCAGCAGTACTCACAGGGAGAACACTGAAGCTTTCTTT
v_call: TRBV29-1; j_call: TRBJ2-7; clone_size: NA; d_call: TRBD2; cdr3_aa: CSVLAGPPEQYF; cdr3_nt: TGCAGCGTCCTAGCGGGGCCTCCCGAGCAGTACTTC
v_call: TRBV6-5; j_call: TRBJ1-2; clone_size: NA; d_call: NA; cdr3_aa: CASSYTYPTVGYTF; cdr3_nt: TGTGCCAGCAGTTACACCTATCCGACAGTTGGCTACACCTTC
v_call: TRBV6-5; j_call: TRBJ2-3; clone_size: NA; d_call: TRBD2; cdr3_aa: CASTNSGGTDTQYF; cdr3_nt: TGTGCCAGCACAAATAGCGGGGGAACAGATACGCAGTATTTT
v_call: TRBV2; j_call: TRBJ2-5; clone_size: once; d_call: TRBD2; cdr3_aa: CASMTTSAETQYF; cdr3_nt: TGTGCCAGCATGACTACTAGCGCAGAGACCCAGTACTTC
v_call: TRBV6-1; j_call: TRBJ2-1; clone_size: NA; d_call: NA; cdr3_aa: CASSSSTQMQFF; cdr3_nt: TGTGCCAGCTCGTCCAGTACCCAGATGCAGTTCTTC
v_call: TRBV5-1; j_call: TRBJ2-1; clone_size: NA; d_call: TRBD1; cdr3_aa: CASSDPSQGFYNEQFF; cdr3_nt: TGCGCCAGCAGCGACCCCTCACAGGGGTTCTACAATGAGCAGTTCTTC
v_call: TRBV5-1; j_call: TRBJ1-1; clone_size: NA; d_call: NA; cdr3_aa: CASSLVAGSEAFF; cdr3_nt: TGCGCCAGCAGCTTGGTGGCAGGGTCTGAAGCTTTCTTT
v_call: TRBV7-9; j_call: TRBJ2-2; clone_size: NA; d_call: TRBD2; cdr3_aa: CASSLRGSRNGELFF; cdr3_nt: TGTGCCAGCAGCCTACGCGGGAGTAGGAACGGGGAGCTGTTTTTT
v_call: TRBV19; j_call: TRBJ2-5; clone_size: NA; d_call: NA; cdr3_aa: CASSRSTGATQETQYF; cdr3_nt: TGTGCCAGTAGCCGATCGACGGGAGCCACCCAAGAGACCCAGTACTTC
v_call: TRBV5-4; j_call: TRBJ1-2; clone_size: once; d_call: NA; cdr3_aa: CASSTADGYTF; cdr3_nt: TGTGCCAGCAGCACAGCGGATGGCTACACCTTC